The 26 T cell receptor beta chains listed next were all sequenced from one sample in a study of blood T cell repertoires in COVID-19. TCRdb's copy holds only in-frame clones and misses some; the assay was immunoSEQ multiplex PCR. In the table there are about 40,000 clones, 70% to 85% of which are singletons. The sample taken for sequencing was peripheral blood. Source of these receptors: a human donor with acute or convalescent COVID-19. The donor label of this sample is uncertain.

The chain carries TRBV5-6 and TRBJ1-1; D not resolved. Germline values: CDR1 SGHDT, CDR2 YYEEEE. V shed 4 bases and J shed 0 bases, with 13 bases lying between them. The CDR3 sequence is 15 residues long. The CDR3 spells CASSLTTRMNTEAFF. Here the CDR3 DNA reads TGTGCCAGCAGCCTGACAACCAGAATGAACACTGAAGCTTTCTTT.

The chain links TRBV23-1 to TRBJ1-1; the match to TRBD1 covers 8 bases. TRBV23-1 is sorted into the ORF group, with uncertain function. CDR3 length: 16 amino acids. J gave up 3 bases and V 2 bases, and 8 bases lay outside the gene matches. CDR3 sequence: CASSQIQGAPHTEAFF. In nucleotides, the CDR3 is TGCGCCAGCAGTCAAATTCAGGGGGCGCCACACACTGAAGCTTTCTTT.

The chain links TRBV3-1 (or the pseudogene TRBV3-2) to TRBJ1-2; 12 bases align to TRBD1. The germline gives CDR1 LGHDT, CDR2 YNNKEL (reference sequence). The CDR3 loop spans 17 amino acids. With V trimmed by 2 bases and J by 7 bases, 11 bases remained unmatched. CDR3 nucleotides: TGTGCCAGCAGCCAACTCGGGGGACAGGGGGCAATTAGTGGCTACACCTTC. Translated, it gives CASSQLGGQGAISGYTF.

This clone occurred once. The genes are TRBV10-3 and TRBJ1-2; 9 nucleotides line up with TRBD1. CDR1 and CDR2 from the germline V gene are ENHRY and SYGVKD. This CDR3 has 17 amino acids. V dropped 4 bases and J dropped 2; count of bases not matched to a gene: 11. The CDR3 DNA reads as TGTGCCATCAGTGGAGCCGGGACAGGGAGTCTAAACTATGGCTACACCTTC. Encoded protein: CAISGAGTGSLNYGYTF.

The chain carries TRBV7-9 and TRBJ1-3, with D possibly TRBD1 on 5 matching bases. Germline CDR1 reads SEHNR; CDR2 reads FQNEAQ (reference sequence). The CDR3 consists of 11 residues. Between the trimmed V and J ends, which lost 11 bases and 4 bases, there was a span of 9 bases. CDR3 sequence reads: CASQGGNTIYF. In nucleotides, the CDR3 is TGTGCCTCCCAGGGAGGAAACACCATATATTTT.

This clone was detected once. The chain has TRBV9 and TRBJ1-2; no definite D call. CDR3 length: 18 amino acids. The germline CDR1 and CDR2 sequences are SGDLS and YYNGEE. Deletions cut 4 bases from V and 0 bases from J, with 22 bases between. The CDR3 sequence: CASSIAPFLGQANYGYTF. CDR3 sequence (DNA): TGTGCCAGCAGCATAGCGCCCTTTTTGGGCCAAGCTAACTATGGCTACACCTTC.

The chain carries TRBV28 and TRBJ2-2, with a possible D match to TRBD1 (6 bases). The CDR3 loop spans 17 amino acids. Germline CDR1 reads MDHEN; CDR2 reads SYDVKM. Trimming stripped 3 bases from V and 4 bases from J, with 18 bases between. In DNA form, the CDR3 reads TGTGCCAGCAGTTTTAATACAGGGATTGCGGGCACCGGGGAGCTGTTTTTT. Its protein product is CASSFNTGIAGTGELFF.

The chain uses TRBV5-1 and TRBJ1-4, with a weak D call TRBD1 (5 bases). Germline V gene sequence: CDR1 SGHRS, CDR2 YFSETQ. The CDR3 consists of 15 residues. Trimming removed 3 bases from V and 11 bases from J, with 20 bases in between. For the CDR3, the DNA is TGCGCCAGCAGCTCACCCGGGCTAAGGGGTAAGAAACTGTTTTTT. It encodes CASSSPGLRGKKLFF. The full variable domain, completed using reference TRBV5-1 and TRBJ1-4, is KAGVTQTPRYLIKTRGQQVTLSCSPISGHRSVSWYQQTPGQGLQFLFEYFSETQRNKGNFPGRFSGRQFSNSRSEMNVSTLELGDSALYLCASSSPGLRGKKLFFGSGTQLSVL.

This clone was seen just once. The chain links TRBV30 to TRBJ2-7, with 9 bases aligning to TRBD1. CDR1 is GTSNPN and CDR2 is SVGIG in the germline V gene (reference sequence). The ends lost 2 bases at V and 5 bases at J; junction bases unmatched: 7. The length of the CDR3 is 14 residues. The CDR3 nucleotides are TGTGCCTGGAGTCGGGGACAGGGTCCCGACGAGCAGTACTTC. This encodes CAWSRGQGPDEQYF.

The chain uses TRBV21-1 and TRBJ1-2; TRBD1, the table's D call, lacks a check against the DNA. TRBV21-1 is listed as a pseudogene. The CDR3 sequence is 15 residues long. The CDR3 DNA sequence: TGTGCCAGCAGAAAGGACAGGGGGCCAAACTATGGCTACACCTTC. The encoded protein is CASRKDRGPNYGYTF.

The V call is TRBV5-4, the J call TRBJ2-1; 11 nucleotides align to TRBD2. The CDR3 loop spans 18 amino acids. The J segment lost 0 bases and the V segment lost 5 bases, leaving 10 bases of the junction unmatched. The germline V gene has CDR1 SGHNT and CDR2 YYREEE (reference sequence). CDR3 nucleotide sequence: TGTGCCAGCAGGTGGGGTAGCGGGAGGGCTCCCTCCTACAATGAGCAGTTCTTC. It specifies CASRWGSGRAPSYNEQFF.

CDR3 residues: CASRKDLYEQYF. CDR3 nucleotides: TGTGCCAGCCGAAAGGACTTATACGAGCAGTACTTC. The J gene is TRBJ2-7, the V gene TRBV7-9, with D maybe TRBD2 (5 bases). The V and J ends lost 8 bases and 4 bases respectively, with 12 bases between them. Per germline, CDR1 SEHNR and CDR2 FQNEAQ (reference sequence). The CDR3 totals 12 residues.

The chain is built from TRBV7-2 and TRBJ1-2; no definite D call. Per germline, CDR1 SGHTA and CDR2 FQGNSA. This CDR3 is built from 14 residues. V lost 1 base, J lost 10 bases, and 16 bases lay in between. The CDR3 DNA sequence: TGTGCCAGCAGCTTAGAATTAGGCTGGAGAGACTACACCTTC. Protein sequence: CASSLELGWRDYTF.

The rearrangement joins TRBV5-1 to TRBJ2-5; 8 nucleotides agree with TRBD1. There are 16 residues in the CDR3. The germline gives CDR1 SGHRS, CDR2 YFSETQ. Germline trimming cut 3 bases from V and 5 bases from J; bases unmatched to any gene: 12. CDR3 protein: CASSSYLTGEDETQYF. In nucleotides, the CDR3 is TGCGCCAGCAGCTCGTACTTGACAGGGGAGGACGAGACCCAGTACTTC.

This clone has only a few counts. This sequence joins TRBV6-5 and TRBJ1-4; no clear D gene. This CDR3 region has 14 residues. The V gene's germline CDR1 is MNHEY and CDR2 SVGAGI. The V end was cut by 2 bases, the J end by 8 bases, with 12 bases between. The CDR3 coding sequence is TGTGCCAGCAGTTACACCGGGTATAAAGAAAAACTGTTTTTT. Translated: CASSYTGYKEKLFF.

V and J are TRBV11-3 and TRBJ2-2, with unresolved D. Per germline, CDR1 SGHNT and CDR2 YENEEA. CDR3 size: 13 residues. V dropped 0 bases and J dropped 7 bases, with 6 bases sitting between them. CDR3 region: CASSLEAVGELFF. The CDR3 DNA reads as TGTGCCAGCAGCTTAGAAGCCGTCGGGGAGCTGTTTTTT.

This chain uses TRBV7-9 with TRBJ2-7; D gene ambiguous. Trimming cost V 1 base and J 1 base, with 8 bases left between them. The CDR3 is 14 amino acids. Germline loops: CDR1 SEHNR, CDR2 FQNEAQ (reference sequence). The CDR3 DNA reads as TGTGCCAGCAGCTTAGACAGCAAGTCCTACGAGCAGTACTTC. It is translated as CASSLDSKSYEQYF.

This rearrangement joins TRBV27 to TRBJ1-2; a possible D gene is TRBD1 (5 bases). The germline V gene has CDR1 MNHEY and CDR2 SMNVEV (reference sequence). V was pared by 6 bases and J by 8 bases, with 19 bases between. CDR3 length: 14 residues. In nucleotides, the CDR3 is TGTGCCAGCAGGGCGGGGACTCCGGGTGCCGGCTACACCTTC. Its translation is CASRAGTPGAGYTF.

This chain connects TRBV6-2 or TRBV6-3 to TRBJ2-6; possible D gene TRBD1, 5 bases. V was pared by 4 bases and J by 0 bases, with 7 bases between. The CDR3 extends over 15 amino acids. CDR1 is MNHEY and CDR2 is SVGEGT in the germline V gene. CDR3 sequence: CASSSDSSGANVLTF. The CDR3 bases are TGTGCCAGCAGTTCCGACAGCTCTGGGGCCAACGTCCTGACTTTC.

The rearrangement joins TRBV30 to TRBJ1-5; D not resolved. The germline V and J ends were trimmed by 1 base and 0 bases, with 16 bases remaining between them. The CDR3 is made up of 17 amino acids. Germline V gene sequence: CDR1 GTSNPN, CDR2 SVGIG (reference sequence). CDR3 sequence (DNA): TGTGCCTGGAGTGCAGCTAGGACGGACTATAGCAATCAGCCCCAGCATTTT. Protein sequence: CAWSAARTDYSNQPQHF.

This clone was seen a handful of times. The chain couples TRBV20-1 to TRBJ1-2; TRBD1 aligns across 7 bases. Germline-derived CDR1 and CDR2 are DFQATT and SNEGSKA (reference sequence). V lost 1 base to trimming and J lost 7 bases; unmatched junction nucleotides: 0. The CDR3 loop spans 11 amino acids. The CDR3 reads CSARGQGGYTF. Here the CDR3 DNA reads TGCAGTGCTAGAGGACAGGGTGGCTACACCTTC.

The genes are TRBV7-3 and TRBJ2-5; 13 nucleotides agree with TRBD2. The V and J ends lost 5 bases and 5 bases, in that order; junction bases with no gene match: 5. The CDR3 totals 15 residues. Germline values: CDR1 SGHTA, CDR2 FQGTGA. The CDR3 DNA follows: TGTGCCAGCAGCGTCGGACTAGCGGGAGTGGAGACCCAGTACTTC. Its translation is CASSVGLAGVETQYF.

This sequence joins TRBV7-3 and TRBJ2-1, with 7 bases aligning to TRBD2. The CDR3 spans 13 residues. Germline lookup yields CDR1 SGHTA and CDR2 FQGTGA. J gave up 3 bases and V 5 bases, and 1 base lay outside the gene matches. The CDR3 nucleotides are TGTGCCAGCAGCCGCGGGGGCTACAATGAGCAGTTCTTC. It yields the protein CASSRGGYNEQFF.

This clone was seen a few times. The chain's CDR3 is CASRNPRGRSYGYTF. The CDR3 nucleotides are TGCGCCAGCCGCAACCCCCGGGGAAGGAGCTATGGCTACACCTTC. The rearrangement links TRBV4-1 to TRBJ1-2; no clear D. The germline V gene encodes CDR1 MGHRA and CDR2 YSYEKL. The CDR3 loop spans 15 amino acids. V was trimmed by 8 bases and J by 4 bases, leaving 20 bases between them.

The chain couples TRBV7-9 to TRBJ2-3; the D gene is possibly TRBD1 (5 bases). V was clipped by 10 bases and J by 4 bases, with 9 bases between them. The V gene's germline CDR1 is SEHNR and CDR2 FQNEAQ (reference sequence). There are 11 residues in the CDR3. The CDR3 reads CATQGADTQYF. The DNA of the CDR3 is TGTGCCACCCAGGGTGCAGATACGCAGTATTTT.

This clone was counted a single time. This sequence joins TRBV2 and TRBJ2-7, with D possibly TRBD1 on 5 matching bases. Germline CDR1 SNHLY, CDR2 FYNNEI. The CDR3 extends over 12 amino acids. Trimming took off 3 bases at V and 5 bases at J, with 8 bases between the two ends. The CDR3 loop is CASSEAGNEQYF. In DNA, the CDR3 is TGTGCCAGCAGTGAGGCAGGGAACGAGCAGTACTTC.